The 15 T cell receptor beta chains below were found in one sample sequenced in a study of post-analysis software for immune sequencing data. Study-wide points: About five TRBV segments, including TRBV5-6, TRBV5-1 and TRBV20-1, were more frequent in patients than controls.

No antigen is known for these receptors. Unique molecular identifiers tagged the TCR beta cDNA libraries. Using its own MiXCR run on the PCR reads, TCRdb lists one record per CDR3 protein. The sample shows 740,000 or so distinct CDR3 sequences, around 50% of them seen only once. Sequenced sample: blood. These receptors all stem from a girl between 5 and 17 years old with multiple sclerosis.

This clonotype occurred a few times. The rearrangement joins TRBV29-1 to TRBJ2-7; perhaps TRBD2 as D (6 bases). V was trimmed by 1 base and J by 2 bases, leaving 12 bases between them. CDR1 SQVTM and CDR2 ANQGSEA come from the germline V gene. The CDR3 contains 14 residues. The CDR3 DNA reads TGCAGCGTTGAAGCTGGGACTGCGACCTACGAGCAGTACTTC. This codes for CSVEAGTATYEQYF.

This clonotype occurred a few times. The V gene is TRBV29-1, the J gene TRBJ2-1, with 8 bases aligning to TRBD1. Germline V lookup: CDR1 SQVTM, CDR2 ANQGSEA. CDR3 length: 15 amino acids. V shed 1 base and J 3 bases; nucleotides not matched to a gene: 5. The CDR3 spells CSVEGTQGDYNEQFF. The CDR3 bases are TGCAGCGTTGAAGGTACACAGGGGGACTACAATGAGCAGTTCTTC.

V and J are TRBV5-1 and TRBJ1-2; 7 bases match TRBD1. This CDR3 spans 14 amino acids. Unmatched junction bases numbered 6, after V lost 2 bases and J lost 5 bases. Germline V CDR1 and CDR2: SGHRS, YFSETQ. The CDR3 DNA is TGCGCCAGCAGCTTCCTGACAGGGTCATATGGCTACACCTTC. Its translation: CASSFLTGSYGYTF.

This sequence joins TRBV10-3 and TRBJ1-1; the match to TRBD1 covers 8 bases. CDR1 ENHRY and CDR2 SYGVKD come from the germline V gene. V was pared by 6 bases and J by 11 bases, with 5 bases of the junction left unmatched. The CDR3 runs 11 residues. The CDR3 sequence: CAIRADREAFF. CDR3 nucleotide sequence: TGTGCCATCAGGGCGGACAGGGAGGCTTTCTTT.

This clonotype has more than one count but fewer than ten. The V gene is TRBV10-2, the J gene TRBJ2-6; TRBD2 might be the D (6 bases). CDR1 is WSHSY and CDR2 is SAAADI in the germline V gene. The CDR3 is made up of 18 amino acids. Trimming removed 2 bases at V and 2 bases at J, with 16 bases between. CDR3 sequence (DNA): TGCGCCAGCAGTGAGGCCGGGGGTTCTGTAGCTGGGGCCAACGTCCTGACTTTC. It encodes CASSEAGGSVAGANVLTF.

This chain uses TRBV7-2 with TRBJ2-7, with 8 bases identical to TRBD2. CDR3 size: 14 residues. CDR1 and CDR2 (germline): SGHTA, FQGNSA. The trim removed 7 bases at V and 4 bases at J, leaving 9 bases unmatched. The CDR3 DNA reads TGTGCCAGCAACTCGAGGACTAGCTGGTACGAGCAGTACTTC. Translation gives CASNSRTSWYEQYF.

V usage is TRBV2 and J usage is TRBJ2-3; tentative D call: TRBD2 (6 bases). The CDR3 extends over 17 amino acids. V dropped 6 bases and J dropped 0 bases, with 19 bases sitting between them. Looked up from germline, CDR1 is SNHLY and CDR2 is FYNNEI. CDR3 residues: CASRGGLWGESTDTQYF. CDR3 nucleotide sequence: TGTGCCAGCAGAGGTGGGCTCTGGGGGGAGAGCACAGATACGCAGTATTTT.

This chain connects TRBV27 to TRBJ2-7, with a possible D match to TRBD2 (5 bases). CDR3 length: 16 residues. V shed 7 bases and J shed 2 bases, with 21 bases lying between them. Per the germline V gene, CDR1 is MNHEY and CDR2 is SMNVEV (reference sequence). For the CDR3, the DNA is TGTGCCAGCAACCCAATCTGGTCTAGCAGTACCTACGAGCAGTACTTC. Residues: CASNPIWSSSTYEQYF.

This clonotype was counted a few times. In DNA form, the CDR3 reads TGTGCCAGCAGCTTAGGAGTTGGTTCACCCCTCCACTTT. Protein: CASSLGVGSPLHF. This chain uses TRBV11-3 with TRBJ1-6; D is unresolved. Looked up from germline, CDR1 is SGHNT and CDR2 is YENEEA. V lost 1 base, J lost 9 bases, and 7 bases lay in between. The CDR3 has 13 residues.

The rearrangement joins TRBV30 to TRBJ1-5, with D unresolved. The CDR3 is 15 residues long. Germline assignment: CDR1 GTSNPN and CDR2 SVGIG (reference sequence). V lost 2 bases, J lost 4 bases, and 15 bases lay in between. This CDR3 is CAWSTSSVRNQPQHF. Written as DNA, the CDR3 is TGTGCCTGGAGTACCTCTTCGGTCAGGAATCAGCCCCAGCATTTT.

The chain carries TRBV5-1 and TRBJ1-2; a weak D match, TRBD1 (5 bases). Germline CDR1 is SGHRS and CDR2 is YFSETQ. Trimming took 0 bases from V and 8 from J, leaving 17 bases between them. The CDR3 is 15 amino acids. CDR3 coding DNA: TGCGCCAGCAGCTTGGCCACGGCAGGGAGTTACGGCTACACCTTC. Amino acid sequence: CASSLATAGSYGYTF.

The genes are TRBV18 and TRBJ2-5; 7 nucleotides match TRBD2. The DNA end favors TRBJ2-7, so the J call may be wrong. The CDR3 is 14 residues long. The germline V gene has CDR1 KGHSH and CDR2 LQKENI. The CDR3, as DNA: TGTGCCAGCTCCCCCTCTGCGGGAGAAGGCGAGCAGTACTTC. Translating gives CASSPSAGEGEQYF.

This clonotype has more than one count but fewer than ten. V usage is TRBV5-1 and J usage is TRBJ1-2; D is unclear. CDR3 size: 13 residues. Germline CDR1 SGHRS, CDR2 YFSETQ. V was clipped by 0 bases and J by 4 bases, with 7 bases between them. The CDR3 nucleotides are TGCGCCAGCAGCTTGGAGAATACCTATGGCTACACCTTC. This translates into CASSLENTYGYTF.

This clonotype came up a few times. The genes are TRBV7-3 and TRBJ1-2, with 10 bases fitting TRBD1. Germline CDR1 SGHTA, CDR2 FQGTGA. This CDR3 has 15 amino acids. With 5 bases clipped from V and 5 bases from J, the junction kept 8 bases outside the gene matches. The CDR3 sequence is CASSPGQGVRYGYTF. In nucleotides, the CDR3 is TGTGCCAGCAGCCCTGGACAGGGGGTCCGGTATGGCTACACCTTC.

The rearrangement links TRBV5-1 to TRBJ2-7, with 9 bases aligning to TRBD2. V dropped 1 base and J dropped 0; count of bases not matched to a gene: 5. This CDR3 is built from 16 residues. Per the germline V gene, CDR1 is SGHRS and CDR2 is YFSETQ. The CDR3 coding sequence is TGCGCCAGCAGCTTGTACGCGGGAGGGGTCTCCTACGAGCAGTACTTC. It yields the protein CASSLYAGGVSYEQYF.